One and the same sample provided the 19 T cell receptor beta chains below, sequenced in a study of T cell clusters in autoimmune cytopenias. TRB was amplified from roughly 250 ng of peripheral blood genomic DNA per sample. One tube held mixed TRB-A and TRB-B primer pools for touch-down PCR. After re-calling the multiplex PCR reads, TCRdb lists one entry per CDR3 protein, DNA absent. The listing records about 6,900 distinct CDR3 sequences. This same sample was also part of a study on T cell repertoires in aging, cancer and after chemotherapy.

The sequencing input was peripheral blood. Source of these receptors: a human donor in good health.

The chain uses TRBV7-6 and TRBJ1-1. The germline V gene encodes CDR1 SGHVS and CDR2 FNYEAQ. The CDR3 runs 15 residues. Here the CDR3 reads CASSFGHIMNTEAFF.

This clonotype is classed as medium-sized (0.01 to 0.1%) by frequency. CDR3: CASGSWSQRHQPQHF. The chain is built from TRBV6-1 and TRBJ1-5. CDR1 MNHNS and CDR2 SASEGT come from the germline V gene. This CDR3 is built from 15 residues.

This chain uses TRBV18 with TRBJ2-3. CDR3 length: 16 amino acids. Per germline, CDR1 KGHSH and CDR2 LQKENI. This CDR3 reads CASSTSAGAGTDTQYF.

This clonotype ranks as medium-sized in terms of frequency. The rearrangement links TRBV5-4 to TRBJ2-5; TCRdb's D gene call, TRBD2, goes unchecked for lack of DNA. The CDR3 contains 15 residues. Looked up from germline, CDR1 is SGHNT and CDR2 is YYREEE (reference sequence). CDR3 region: CASSSGTRNGETQYF.

This chain uses TRBV6-2 or TRBV6-3 with TRBJ1-5; TCRdb's assignment of TRBD1 cannot be checked, as there is no DNA. Germline lookup yields CDR1 MNHEY and CDR2 SVGEGT. The CDR3 spans 15 residues. This CDR3 reads CASSYGGSGNQPQHF.

By frequency, this clonotype is medium-sized. The CDR3 loop is CAWSARGSAKNIQYF. The chain carries TRBV30 and TRBJ2-4; TCRdb proposes TRBD1, but this gene call is untestable without DNA. Germline V gene sequence: CDR1 GTSNPN, CDR2 SVGIG (reference sequence). CDR3 length equals 15 residues.

V gene TRBV10-3 combines with J gene TRBJ2-1. Germline V gene data show CDR1 as ENHRY and CDR2 as SYGVKD. CDR3 length: 14 amino acids. The CDR3 sequence: CAIRGTNSYNEQFF.

The V gene is TRBV6-4, the J gene TRBJ1-2. Germline assignment: CDR1 MRHNA and CDR2 SNTAGT. The CDR3 loop spans 14 amino acids. CDR3 residues: CASSDRDRAGGYTF.

The gene calls are TRBV6-4 and TRBJ1-2; no DNA is available, so the TRBD1 call from TCRdb remains unchecked. The CDR3 extends over 19 amino acids. Germline V gene data show CDR1 as MRHNA and CDR2 as SNTAGT. The CDR3 sequence is CASSYSRGRPLFPNYGYTF.

Its frequency marks this clonotype as medium-sized. J is TRBJ2-5 and V is TRBV15. The CDR3 has 12 amino acids. Germline lookup yields CDR1 LNHNV and CDR2 YYDKDF (reference sequence). CDR3 loop: CATSRGWETQYF.

This sequence joins TRBV5-5 and TRBJ2-3; TCRdb picks TRBD1, but there is no DNA to check that call. CDR3 size: 15 residues. Germline V gene data show CDR1 as SGHKS and CDR2 as YYEKEE (reference sequence). CDR3: CASSLYRGLTDTQYF.

The chain joins TRBV5-6 to TRBJ2-7; no DNA is available, so the TRBD1 call from TCRdb remains unchecked. Germline CDR1 reads SGHDT; CDR2 reads YYEEEE. The CDR3 length is 15 residues. CDR3: CASSISGTGANEQYF.

This clonotype is medium-sized (0.01 to 0.1%) by frequency. The chain recombines TRBV6-5 with TRBJ2-3. The CDR3 runs 14 residues. In germline, CDR1 is MNHEY, CDR2 SVGAGI. CDR3 in amino acids: CASSFSMDTDTQYF.

The chain is built from TRBV5-6 and TRBJ2-1; TCRdb's D call of TRBD2 is untestable without DNA. The germline V gene encodes CDR1 SGHDT and CDR2 YYEEEE. This CDR3 spans 17 amino acids. This CDR3 is CASSLGTSGGAGNEQFF.

V and J are TRBV24-1 and TRBJ2-1; TCRdb's D gene call, TRBD1, goes unchecked for lack of DNA. Germline V lookup: CDR1 KGHDR, CDR2 SFDVKD. The CDR3 sequence is 15 residues long. The CDR3 sequence is CATSRDRGSYNEQFF.

The chain recombines TRBV18 with TRBJ1-2; TCRdb's assignment of TRBD1 cannot be checked, as there is no DNA. Germline-derived CDR1 and CDR2 are KGHSH and LQKENI. The CDR3 loop spans 16 amino acids. CDR3 residues: CASSPEIGGRDYGYTF. The full variable domain, with the rest looked up from reference TRBV18 and TRBJ1-2, is NAGVMQNPRHLVRRRGQEARLRCSPMKGHSHVYWYRQLPEEGLKFMVYLQKENIIDESGMPKERFSAEFPKEGPSILRIQQVVRGDSAAYFCASSPEIGGRDYGYTFGSGTRLTVV.

This chain uses TRBV12-3 or TRBV12-4 with TRBJ1-4; the TCRdb call, TRBD1, lacks DNA for checking. This CDR3 contains 14 residues. CDR3 protein: CASSPYRVGEKLFF.

This clonotype shows up as medium-sized by frequency. V is TRBV7-9 and J is TRBJ2-1; TCRdb returns TRBD2, unconfirmable since there is no DNA. Germline loops: CDR1 SEHNR, CDR2 FQNEAQ (reference sequence). CDR3 length equals 14 residues. CDR3 loop: CASTGTSVYNEQFF.

Measured by frequency, this clonotype is medium-sized. This chain joins TRBV27 and TRBJ1-1. There are 13 residues in the CDR3. Germline CDR1 is MNHEY and CDR2 is SMNVEV (reference sequence). CDR3 residues: CASSQRMGTEAFF.